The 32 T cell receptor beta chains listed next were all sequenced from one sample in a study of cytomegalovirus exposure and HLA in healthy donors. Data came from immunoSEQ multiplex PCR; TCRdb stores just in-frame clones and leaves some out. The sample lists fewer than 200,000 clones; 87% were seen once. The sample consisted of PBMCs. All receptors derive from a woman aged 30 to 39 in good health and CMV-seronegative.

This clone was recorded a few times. The CDR3 DNA sequence: TGTGCCAGCAGCTCAAGGGCGAACAGGCGCTACGAGCAGTACTTC. This codes for CASSSRANRRYEQYF. The gene calls are TRBV13 and TRBJ2-7, with D maybe TRBD1 (5 bases). The V gene's germline CDR1 is PRHDT and CDR2 FYEKMQ (reference sequence). V was cut by 4 bases and J by 3 bases, with 16 bases left in between. This CDR3 region has 15 residues.

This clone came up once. The CDR3 sequence is CASSPPGTAFGPGNTIYF. The CDR3 DNA follows: TGTGCCAGCAGCCCCCCCGGGACAGCGTTCGGGCCTGGAAACACCATATATTTT. This sequence joins TRBV11-2 and TRBJ1-3; 7 nucleotides match TRBD1. CDR3 length equals 18 residues. V lost 5 bases to trimming and J lost 2 bases; unmatched junction nucleotides: 15. Germline lookup yields CDR1 SGHAT and CDR2 FQNNGV.

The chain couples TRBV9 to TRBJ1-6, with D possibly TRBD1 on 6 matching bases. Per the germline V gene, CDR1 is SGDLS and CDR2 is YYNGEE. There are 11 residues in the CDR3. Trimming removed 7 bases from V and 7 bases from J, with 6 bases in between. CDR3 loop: CASGQNSPLHF. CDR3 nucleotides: TGTGCCAGCGGACAGAATTCACCCCTCCACTTT.

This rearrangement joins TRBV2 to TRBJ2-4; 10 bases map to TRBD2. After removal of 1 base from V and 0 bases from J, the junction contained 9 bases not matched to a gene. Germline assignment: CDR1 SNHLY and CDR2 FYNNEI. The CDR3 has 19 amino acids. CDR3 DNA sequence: TGTGCCAGCAGTGAAGACCTAGCGGGGGTGACTCTAGCCAAAAACATTCAGTACTTC. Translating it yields CASSEDLAGVTLAKNIQYF.

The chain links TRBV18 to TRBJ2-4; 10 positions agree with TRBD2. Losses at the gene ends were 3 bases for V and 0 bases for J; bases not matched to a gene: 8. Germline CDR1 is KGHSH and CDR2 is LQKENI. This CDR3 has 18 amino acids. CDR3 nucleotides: TGTGCCAGCTCACCCAGGAATAGCGGGGGGATAGCCAAAAACATTCAGTACTTC. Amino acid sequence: CASSPRNSGGIAKNIQYF. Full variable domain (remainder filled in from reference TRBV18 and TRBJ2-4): NAGVMQNPRHLVRRRGQEARLRCSPMKGHSHVYWYRQLPEEGLKFMVYLQKENIIDESGMPKERFSAEFPKEGPSILRIQQVVRGDSAAYFCASSPRNSGGIAKNIQYFGAGTRLSVL.

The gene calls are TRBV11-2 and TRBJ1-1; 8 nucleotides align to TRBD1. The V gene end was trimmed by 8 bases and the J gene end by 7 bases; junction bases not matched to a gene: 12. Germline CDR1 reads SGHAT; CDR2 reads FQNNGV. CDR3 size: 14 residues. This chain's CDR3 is CASPVSGDRIEAFF. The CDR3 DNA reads TGTGCCAGCCCGGTTTCCGGGGACAGGATTGAAGCTTTCTTT.

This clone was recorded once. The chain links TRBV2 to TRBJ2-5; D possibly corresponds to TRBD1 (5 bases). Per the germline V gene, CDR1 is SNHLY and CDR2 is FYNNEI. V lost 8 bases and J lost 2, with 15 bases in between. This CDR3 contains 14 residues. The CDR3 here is CASGSGIVQETQYF. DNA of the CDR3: TGTGCCAGCGGATCAGGGATAGTGCAAGAGACCCAGTACTTC.

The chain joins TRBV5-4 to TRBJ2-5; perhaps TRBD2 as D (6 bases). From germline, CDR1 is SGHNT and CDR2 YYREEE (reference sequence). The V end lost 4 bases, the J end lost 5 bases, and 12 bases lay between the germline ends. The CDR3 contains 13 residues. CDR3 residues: CASSPSRGETQYF. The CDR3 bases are TGTGCCAGCAGCCCTTCCCGGGGGGAGACCCAGTACTTC.

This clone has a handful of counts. CDR3 bases: TGCGCCAGCAGCCAGCAGAATTCACCCCTCCACTTT. Protein product: CASSQQNSPLHF. The rearrangement joins TRBV4-1 to TRBJ1-6; D uncertain. The V gene's germline CDR1 is MGHRA and CDR2 YSYEKL. Trimming pared 3 bases from V and 7 bases from J, leaving 4 bases between. The CDR3 extends over 12 amino acids.

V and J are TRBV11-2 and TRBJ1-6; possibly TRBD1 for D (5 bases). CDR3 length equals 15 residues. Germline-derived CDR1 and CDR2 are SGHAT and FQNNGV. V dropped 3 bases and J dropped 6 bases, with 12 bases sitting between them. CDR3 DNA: TGTGCCAGCAGCTTCCAGGGAAATTCTAATTCACCCCTCCACTTT. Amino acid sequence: CASSFQGNSNSPLHF.

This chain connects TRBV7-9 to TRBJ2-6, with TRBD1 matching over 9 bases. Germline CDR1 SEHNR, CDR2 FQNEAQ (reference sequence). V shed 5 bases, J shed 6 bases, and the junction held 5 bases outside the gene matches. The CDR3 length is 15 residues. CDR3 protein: CASSAGQGLANVLTF. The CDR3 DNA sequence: TGTGCCAGCAGCGCGGGACAGGGCCTGGCCAACGTCCTGACTTTC. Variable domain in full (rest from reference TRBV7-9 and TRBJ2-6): DTGVSQNPRHKITKRGQNVTFRCDPISEHNRLYWYRQTLGQGPEFLTYFQNEAQLEKSRLLSDRFSAERPKGSFSTLEIQRTEQGDSAMYLCASSAGQGLANVLTFGAGSRLTVL.

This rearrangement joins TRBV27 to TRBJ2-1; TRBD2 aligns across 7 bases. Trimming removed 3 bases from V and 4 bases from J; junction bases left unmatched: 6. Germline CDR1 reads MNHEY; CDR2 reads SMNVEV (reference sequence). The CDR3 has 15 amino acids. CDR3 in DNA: TGTGCCAGCAGTTTGGTTCGCGGGGGATACAATGAGCAGTTCTTC. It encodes CASSLVRGGYNEQFF.

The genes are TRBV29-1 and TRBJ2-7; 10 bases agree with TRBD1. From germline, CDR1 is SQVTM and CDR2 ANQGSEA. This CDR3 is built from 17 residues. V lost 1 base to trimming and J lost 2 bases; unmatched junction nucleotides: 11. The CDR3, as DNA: TGCAGCGTTGAAGCACCCCGACGGGACAGGGGTCCCTACGAGCAGTACTTC. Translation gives CSVEAPRRDRGPYEQYF.

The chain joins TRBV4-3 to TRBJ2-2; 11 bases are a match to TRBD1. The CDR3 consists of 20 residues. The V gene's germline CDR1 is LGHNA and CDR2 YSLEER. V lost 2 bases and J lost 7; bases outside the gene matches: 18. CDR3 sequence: CASSQSRTGGLRRLGGELFF. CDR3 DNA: TGCGCCAGCAGCCAATCCCGGACAGGGGGCCTAAGACGGCTAGGCGGGGAGCTGTTTTTT.

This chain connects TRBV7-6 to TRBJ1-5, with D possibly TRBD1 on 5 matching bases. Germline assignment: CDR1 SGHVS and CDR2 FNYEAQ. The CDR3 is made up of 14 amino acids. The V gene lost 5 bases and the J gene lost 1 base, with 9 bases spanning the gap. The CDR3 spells CASSPAGSNQPQHF. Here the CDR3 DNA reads TGTGCCAGCAGCCCGGCAGGGAGCAATCAGCCCCAGCATTTT.

The CDR3 DNA is TGTGCCAGTAGTATGGGCCGGCTATTGTTCTTT. It yields the protein CASSMGRLLFF. V gene TRBV19 combines with J gene TRBJ1-1; no reliable D call. This CDR3 is 11 amino acids long. V dropped 3 bases and J dropped 14 bases, with 13 bases sitting between them. Germline CDR1 reads LNHDA; CDR2 reads SQIVND (reference sequence).

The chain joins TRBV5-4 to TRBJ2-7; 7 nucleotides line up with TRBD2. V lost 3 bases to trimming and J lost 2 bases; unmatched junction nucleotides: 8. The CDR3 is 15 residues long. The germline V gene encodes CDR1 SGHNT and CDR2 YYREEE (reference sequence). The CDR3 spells CASSWDRDYPYEQYF. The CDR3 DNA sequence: TGTGCCAGCAGCTGGGACCGGGACTACCCCTACGAGCAGTACTTC.

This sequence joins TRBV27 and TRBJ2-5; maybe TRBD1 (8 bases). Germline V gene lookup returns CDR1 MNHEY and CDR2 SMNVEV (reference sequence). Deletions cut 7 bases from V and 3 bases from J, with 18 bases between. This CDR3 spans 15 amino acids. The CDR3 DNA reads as TGTGCCAGCAAAACTAGGACAGGGAGGGAAGAGACCCAGTACTTC. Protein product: CASKTRTGREETQYF.

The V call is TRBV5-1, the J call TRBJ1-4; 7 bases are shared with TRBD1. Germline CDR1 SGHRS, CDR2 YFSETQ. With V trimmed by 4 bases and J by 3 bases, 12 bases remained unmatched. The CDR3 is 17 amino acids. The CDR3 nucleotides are TGCGCCAGCAGCGGCATCACAGGGGCCGGGGCTAATGAAAAACTGTTTTTT. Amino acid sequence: CASSGITGAGANEKLFF.

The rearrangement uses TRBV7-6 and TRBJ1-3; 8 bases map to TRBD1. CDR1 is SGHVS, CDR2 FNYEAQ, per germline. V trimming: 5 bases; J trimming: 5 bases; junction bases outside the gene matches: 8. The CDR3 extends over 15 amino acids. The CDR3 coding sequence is TGTGCCAGCAGCCAAGGACAGGGTCGAAGAAACACCATATATTTT. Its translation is CASSQGQGRRNTIYF.

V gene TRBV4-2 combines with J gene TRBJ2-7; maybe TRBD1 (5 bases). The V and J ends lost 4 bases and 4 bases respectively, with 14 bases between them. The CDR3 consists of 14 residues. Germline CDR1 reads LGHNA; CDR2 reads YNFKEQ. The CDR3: CASSPADRKYEQYF. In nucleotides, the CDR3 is TGTGCCAGCAGCCCAGCCGACAGAAAGTACGAGCAGTACTTC.

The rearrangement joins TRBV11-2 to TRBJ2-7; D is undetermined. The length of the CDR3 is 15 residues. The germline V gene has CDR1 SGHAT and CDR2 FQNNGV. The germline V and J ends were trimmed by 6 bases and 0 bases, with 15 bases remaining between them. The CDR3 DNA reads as TGTGCCAGCAGTTGGTCCCACGGTAGCTCCTACGAGCAGTACTTC. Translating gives CASSWSHGSSYEQYF. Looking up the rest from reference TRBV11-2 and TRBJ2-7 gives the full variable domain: EAGVAQSPRYKIIEKRQSVAFWCNPISGHATLYWYQQILGQGPKLLIQFQNNGVVDDSQLPKDRFSAERLKGVDSTLKIQPAKLEDSAVYLCASSWSHGSSYEQYFGPGTRLTVT.

CDR3 nucleotide sequence: TGCAGCGCCGTACGGGGGACTCGGGACACTGAAGCTTTCTTT. Encoded protein: CSAVRGTRDTEAFF. The chain recombines TRBV29-1 with TRBJ1-1, with a weak D call TRBD1 (5 bases). Germline V CDR1 and CDR2: SQVTM, ANQGSEA. V lost 7 bases and J lost 3, with 18 bases in between. CDR3 size: 14 residues. The entire variable domain, with the rest obtained from reference TRBV29-1 and TRBJ1-1, is as follows: SAVISQKPSRDICQRGTSLTIQCQVDSQVTMMFWYRQQPGQSLTLIATANQGSEATYESGFVIDKFPISRPNLTFSTLTVSNMSPEDSSIYLCSAVRGTRDTEAFFGQGTRLTVV.

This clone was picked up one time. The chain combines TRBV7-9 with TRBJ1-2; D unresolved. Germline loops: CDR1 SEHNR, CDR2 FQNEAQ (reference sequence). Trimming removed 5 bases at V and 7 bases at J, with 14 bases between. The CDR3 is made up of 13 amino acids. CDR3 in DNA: TGTGCCAGCAGCCCCCTGAGGCATCTTGGCTACACCTTC. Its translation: CASSPLRHLGYTF.

CDR3 coding DNA: TGTGCCAGCAGCTTAGTTTATAATGAGCAGTTCTTC. It yields the protein CASSLVYNEQFF. The V and J genes are TRBV7-9 and TRBJ2-1; D is ambiguous. Germline loops: CDR1 SEHNR, CDR2 FQNEAQ (reference sequence). This CDR3 is 12 amino acids long. V was trimmed by 1 base and J by 7 bases, leaving 5 bases between them.

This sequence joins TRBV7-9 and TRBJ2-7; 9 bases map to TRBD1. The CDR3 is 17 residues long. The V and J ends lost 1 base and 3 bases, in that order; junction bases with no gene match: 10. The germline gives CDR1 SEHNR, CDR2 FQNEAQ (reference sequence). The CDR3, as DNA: TGTGCCAGCAGCTTAGGATTCCGGGACAGGGCGATCTACGAGCAGTACTTC. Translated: CASSLGFRDRAIYEQYF.

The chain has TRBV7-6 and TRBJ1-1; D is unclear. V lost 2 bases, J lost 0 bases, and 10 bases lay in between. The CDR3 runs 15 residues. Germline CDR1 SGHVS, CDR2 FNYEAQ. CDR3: CASSLFPGMNTEAFF. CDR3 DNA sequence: TGTGCCAGCAGCTTATTTCCAGGAATGAACACTGAAGCTTTCTTT.

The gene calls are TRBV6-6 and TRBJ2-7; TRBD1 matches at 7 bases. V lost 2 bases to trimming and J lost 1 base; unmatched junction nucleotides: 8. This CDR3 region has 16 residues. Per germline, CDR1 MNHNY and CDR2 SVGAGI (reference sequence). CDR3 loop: CASSYLSQGVSYEQYF. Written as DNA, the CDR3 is TGTGCCAGCAGTTACCTTAGTCAGGGGGTATCCTACGAGCAGTACTTC.

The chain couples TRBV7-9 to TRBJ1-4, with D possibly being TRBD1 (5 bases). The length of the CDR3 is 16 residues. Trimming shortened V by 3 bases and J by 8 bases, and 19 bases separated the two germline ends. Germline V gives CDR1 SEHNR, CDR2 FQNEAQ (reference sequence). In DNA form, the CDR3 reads TGTGCCAGCAGCTTGGGGTTTAGCGGTGAGGGGGAAAAACTGTTTTTT. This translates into CASSLGFSGEGEKLFF.

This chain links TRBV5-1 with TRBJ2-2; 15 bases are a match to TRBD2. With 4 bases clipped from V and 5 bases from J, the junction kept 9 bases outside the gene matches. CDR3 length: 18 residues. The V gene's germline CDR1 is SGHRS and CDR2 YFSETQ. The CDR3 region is CASSPGLAGGQETGELFF. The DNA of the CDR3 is TGCGCCAGCAGCCCGGGACTAGCGGGGGGACAAGAGACCGGGGAGCTGTTTTTT.

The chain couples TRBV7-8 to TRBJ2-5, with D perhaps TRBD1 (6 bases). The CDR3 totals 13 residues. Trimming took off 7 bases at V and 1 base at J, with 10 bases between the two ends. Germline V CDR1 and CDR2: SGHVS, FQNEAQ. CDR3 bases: TGTGCCAGCAACAGGGACACCCAAGAGACCCAGTACTTC. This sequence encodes CASNRDTQETQYF.

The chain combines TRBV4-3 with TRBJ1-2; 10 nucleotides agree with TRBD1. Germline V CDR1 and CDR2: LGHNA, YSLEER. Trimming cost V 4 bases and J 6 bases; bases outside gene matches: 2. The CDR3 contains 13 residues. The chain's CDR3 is CASSPGQGNGYTF. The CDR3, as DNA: TGCGCCAGCAGCCCGGGACAGGGGAATGGCTACACCTTC.